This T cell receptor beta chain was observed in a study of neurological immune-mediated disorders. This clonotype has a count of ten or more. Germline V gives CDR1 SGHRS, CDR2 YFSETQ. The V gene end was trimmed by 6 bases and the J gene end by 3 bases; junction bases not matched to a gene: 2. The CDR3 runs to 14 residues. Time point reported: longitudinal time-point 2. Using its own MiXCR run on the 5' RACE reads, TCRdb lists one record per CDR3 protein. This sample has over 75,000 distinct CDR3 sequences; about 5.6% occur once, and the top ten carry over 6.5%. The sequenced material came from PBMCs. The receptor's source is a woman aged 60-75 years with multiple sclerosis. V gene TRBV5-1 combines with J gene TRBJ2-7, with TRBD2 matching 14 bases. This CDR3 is CASTGLAGGYEQYF. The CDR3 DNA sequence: TGCGCCAGCACCGGACTAGCGGGGGGCTACGAGCAGTACTTC. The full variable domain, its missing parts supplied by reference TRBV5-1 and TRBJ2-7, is KAGVTQTPRYLIKTRGQQVTLSCSPISGHRSVSWYQQTPGQGLQFLFEYFSETQRNKGNFPGRFSGRQFSNSRSEMNVSTLELGDSALYLCASTGLAGGYEQYFGPGTRLTVT.